This T cell receptor beta chain derives from a study of T-cell reconstitution after alpha-beta-depleted transplantation in children. Findings and caveats of the study: Elevated TCRbeta diversity at day 60 was traced, in some patients, to surviving recipient T cells and thymic progenitors. Newly made T cells mostly supplied T-cell counts and diversity one year after transplant. There were reportedly several hundred expanded graft clones from which alpha-beta T cells came about two months after transplant.

This CDR3 is built from 14 residues. V was shortened by 2 bases and J by 5 bases, with 10 bases between the two germline ends. Germline CDR1 reads MNHEY; CDR2 reads SVGAGI. In regard to this clonotype: Antigen unknown.

Unique molecular identifiers were incorporated during preparation of the TCRbeta library. TCRdb reprocessed the PCR reads via MiXCR and lists one record per CDR3 protein. This table holds about 830,000 distinct CDR3 sequences, approximately 15% found once. The clonotype originates from a male patient younger than 18 who had a stem cell transplant for acute lymphoblastic leukemia, so the T cells may come from the graft donor. The rearrangement joins TRBV6-5 to TRBJ1-5; maybe TRBD1 (6 bases). The starting material was PBMCs, mostly from graft donor cells, obtained 360 days after TCRalphabeta/CD19-depleted stem cell transplant. CDR3 nucleotide sequence: TGTGCCAGCAGTTACGGACAGAATTATCAGCCCCAGCATTTT. It is translated as CASSYGQNYQPQHF.